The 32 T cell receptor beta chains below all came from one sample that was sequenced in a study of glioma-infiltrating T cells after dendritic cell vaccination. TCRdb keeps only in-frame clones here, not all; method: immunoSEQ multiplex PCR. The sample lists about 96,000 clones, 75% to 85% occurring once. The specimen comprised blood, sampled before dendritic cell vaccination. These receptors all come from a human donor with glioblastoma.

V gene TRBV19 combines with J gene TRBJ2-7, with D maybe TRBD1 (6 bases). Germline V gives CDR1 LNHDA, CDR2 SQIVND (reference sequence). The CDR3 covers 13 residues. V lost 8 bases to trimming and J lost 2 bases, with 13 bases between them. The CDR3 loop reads CASRRGQTYEQYF. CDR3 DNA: TGTGCCAGTCGGCGTGGACAGACCTACGAGCAGTACTTC.

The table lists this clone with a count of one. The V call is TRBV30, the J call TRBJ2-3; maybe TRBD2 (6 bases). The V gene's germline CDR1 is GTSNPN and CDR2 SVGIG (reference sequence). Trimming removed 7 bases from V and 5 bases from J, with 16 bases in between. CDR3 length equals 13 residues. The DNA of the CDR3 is TGTGCCTCGACCGGGACTGGCAGAGATACGCAGTATTTT. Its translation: CASTGTGRDTQYF.

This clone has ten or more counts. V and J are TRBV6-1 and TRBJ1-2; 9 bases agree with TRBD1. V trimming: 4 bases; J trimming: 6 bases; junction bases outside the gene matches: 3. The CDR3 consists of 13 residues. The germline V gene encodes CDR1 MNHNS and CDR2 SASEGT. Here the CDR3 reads CASSGWTGDGYTF. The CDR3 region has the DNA TGTGCCAGCAGTGGCTGGACAGGGGATGGCTACACCTTC.

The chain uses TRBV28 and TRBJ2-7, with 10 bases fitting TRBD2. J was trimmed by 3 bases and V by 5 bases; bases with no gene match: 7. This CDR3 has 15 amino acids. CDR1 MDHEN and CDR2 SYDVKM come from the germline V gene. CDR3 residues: CASSPSIAGGYEQYF. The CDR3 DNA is TGTGCCAGCAGTCCGAGTATAGCGGGAGGCTACGAGCAGTACTTC.

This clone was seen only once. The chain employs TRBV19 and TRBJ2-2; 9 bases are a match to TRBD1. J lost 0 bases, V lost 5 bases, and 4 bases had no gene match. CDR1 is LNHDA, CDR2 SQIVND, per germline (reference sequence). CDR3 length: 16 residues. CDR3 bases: TGTGCCAGTAGTTCCAGGACAGGGGCGAACACCGGGGAGCTGTTTTTT. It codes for CASSSRTGANTGELFF. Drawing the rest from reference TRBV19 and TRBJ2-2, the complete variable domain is DGGITQSPKYLFRKEGQNVTLSCEQNLNHDAMYWYRQDPGQGLRLIYYSQIVNDFQKGDIAEGYSVSREKKESFPLTVTSAQKNPTAFYLCASSSRTGANTGELFFGEGSRLTVL.

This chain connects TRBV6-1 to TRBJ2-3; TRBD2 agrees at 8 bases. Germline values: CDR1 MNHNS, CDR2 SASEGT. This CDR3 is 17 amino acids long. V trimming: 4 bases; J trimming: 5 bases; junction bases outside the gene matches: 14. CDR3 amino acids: CASSGLPGGAGGDTQYF. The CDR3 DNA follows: TGTGCCAGCAGTGGCCTCCCCGGGGGGGCCGGGGGAGATACGCAGTATTTT.

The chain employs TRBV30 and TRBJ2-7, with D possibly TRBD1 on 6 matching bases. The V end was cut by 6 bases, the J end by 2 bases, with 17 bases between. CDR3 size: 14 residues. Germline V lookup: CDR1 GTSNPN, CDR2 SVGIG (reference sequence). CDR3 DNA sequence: TGTGCCTGCCGCCCGGCAGGGGCCCCCTACGAGCAGTACTTC. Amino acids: CACRPAGAPYEQYF.

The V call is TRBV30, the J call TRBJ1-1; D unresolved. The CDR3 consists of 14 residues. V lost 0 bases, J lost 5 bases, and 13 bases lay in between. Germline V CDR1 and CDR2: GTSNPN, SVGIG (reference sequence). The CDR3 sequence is CAWSVNNRRTEAFF. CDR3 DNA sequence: TGTGCCTGGAGTGTAAATAACAGAAGAACTGAAGCTTTCTTT.

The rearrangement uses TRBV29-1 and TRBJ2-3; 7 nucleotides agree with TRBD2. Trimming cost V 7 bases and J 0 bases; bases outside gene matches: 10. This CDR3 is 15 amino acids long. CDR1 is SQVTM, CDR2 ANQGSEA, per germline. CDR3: CSGYSGITSTDTQYF. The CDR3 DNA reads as TGCAGCGGATACAGCGGGATCACTAGCACAGATACGCAGTATTTT.

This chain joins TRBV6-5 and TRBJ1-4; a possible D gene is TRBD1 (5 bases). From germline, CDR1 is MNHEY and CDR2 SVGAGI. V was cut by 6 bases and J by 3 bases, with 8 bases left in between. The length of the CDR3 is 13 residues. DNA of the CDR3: TGTGCCAGCAGCCGGGGGGCTAATGAAAAACTGTTTTTT. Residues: CASSRGANEKLFF.

CDR3 region: CASSVEMNTEAFF. As DNA, the CDR3 is TGTGCCAGCAGTGTTGAGATGAACACTGAAGCTTTCTTT. This chain joins TRBV6-1 and TRBJ1-1, with unresolved D. Looked up from germline, CDR1 is MNHNS and CDR2 is SASEGT. V was pared by 4 bases and J by 0 bases, with 6 bases between. This CDR3 region has 13 residues.

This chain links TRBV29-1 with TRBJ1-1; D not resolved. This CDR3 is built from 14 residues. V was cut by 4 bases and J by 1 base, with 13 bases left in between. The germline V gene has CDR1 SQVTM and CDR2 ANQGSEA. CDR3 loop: CSVGSRARNTEAFF. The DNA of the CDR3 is TGCAGCGTTGGTTCGAGGGCTCGGAACACTGAAGCTTTCTTT.

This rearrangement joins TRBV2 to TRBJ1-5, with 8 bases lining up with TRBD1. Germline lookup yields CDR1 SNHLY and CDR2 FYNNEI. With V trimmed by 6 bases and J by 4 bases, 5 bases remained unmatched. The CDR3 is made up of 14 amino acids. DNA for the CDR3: TGTGCCAGCAGGACCCGGACAGGGAATCAGCCCCAGCATTTT. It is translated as CASRTRTGNQPQHF.

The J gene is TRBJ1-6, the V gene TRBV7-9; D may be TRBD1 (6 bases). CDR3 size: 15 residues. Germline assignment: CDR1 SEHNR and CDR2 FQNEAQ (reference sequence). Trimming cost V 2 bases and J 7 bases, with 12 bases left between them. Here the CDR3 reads CASSLQGTINSPLHF. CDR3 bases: TGTGCCAGCAGCTTACAGGGGACCATCAATTCACCCCTCCACTTT.

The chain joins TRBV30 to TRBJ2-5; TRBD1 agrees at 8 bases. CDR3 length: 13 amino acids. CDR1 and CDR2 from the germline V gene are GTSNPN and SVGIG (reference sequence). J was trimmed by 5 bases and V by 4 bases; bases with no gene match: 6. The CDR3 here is CAWKTGDRETQYF. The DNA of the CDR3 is TGTGCCTGGAAGACAGGGGATAGGGAGACCCAGTACTTC. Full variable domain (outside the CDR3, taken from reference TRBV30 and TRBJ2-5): SQTIHQWPATLVQPVGSPLSLECTVEGTSNPNLYWYRQAAGRGLQLLFYSVGIGQISSEVPQNLSASRPQDRQFILSSKKLLLSDSGFYLCAWKTGDRETQYFGPGTRLLVL.

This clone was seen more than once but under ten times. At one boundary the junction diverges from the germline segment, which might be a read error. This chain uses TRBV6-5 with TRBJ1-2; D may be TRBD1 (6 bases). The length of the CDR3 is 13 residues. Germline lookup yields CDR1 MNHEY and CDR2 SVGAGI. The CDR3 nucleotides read TGTGCCAGCAGTTTTCCGGGACAAACCACGTCCGTCTTC. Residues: CASSFPGQTTSVF.

In DNA form, the CDR3 reads TGTGCCAGCAGTGAGCCCACGACGGGACAGCTTTACAATGAGCAGTTCTTC. Translating gives CASSEPTTGQLYNEQFF. The J gene is TRBJ2-1, the V gene TRBV25-1; 7 bases are a match to TRBD1. CDR1 is MGHDK, CDR2 SYGVNS, per germline. V lost 3 bases to trimming and J lost 4 bases; unmatched junction nucleotides: 12. The CDR3 runs 17 residues.

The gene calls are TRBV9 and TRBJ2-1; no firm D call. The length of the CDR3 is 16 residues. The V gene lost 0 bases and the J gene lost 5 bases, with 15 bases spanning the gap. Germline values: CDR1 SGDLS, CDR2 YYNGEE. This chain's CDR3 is CASSVDFLSYDNEQFF. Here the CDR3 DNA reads TGTGCCAGCAGCGTAGACTTTCTCTCGTATGACAATGAGCAGTTCTTC.

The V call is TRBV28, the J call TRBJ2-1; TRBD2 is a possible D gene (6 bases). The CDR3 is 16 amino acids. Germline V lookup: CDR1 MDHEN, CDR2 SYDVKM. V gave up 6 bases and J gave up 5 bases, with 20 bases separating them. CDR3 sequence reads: CASRPYLGGENNEQFF. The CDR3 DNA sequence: TGTGCCAGCAGGCCTTACCTAGGAGGGGAAAACAATGAGCAGTTCTTC. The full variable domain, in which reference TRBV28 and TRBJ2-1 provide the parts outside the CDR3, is DVKVTQSSRYLVKRTGEKVFLECVQDMDHENMFWYRQDPGLGLRLIYFSYDVKMKEKGDIPEGYSVSREKKERFSLILESASTNQTSMYLCASRPYLGGENNEQFFGPGTRLTVL.

DNA for the CDR3: TGTGCCAGCAGCTTAGCGGGCAGGGGGCCCCACGAGCAGTACTTC. It encodes CASSLAGRGPHEQYF. The chain is built from TRBV7-2 and TRBJ2-7; the match to TRBD1 covers 8 bases. The CDR3 contains 15 residues. CDR1 SGHTA and CDR2 FQGNSA come from the germline V gene. Trimming cost V 0 bases and J 5 bases; bases outside gene matches: 6.

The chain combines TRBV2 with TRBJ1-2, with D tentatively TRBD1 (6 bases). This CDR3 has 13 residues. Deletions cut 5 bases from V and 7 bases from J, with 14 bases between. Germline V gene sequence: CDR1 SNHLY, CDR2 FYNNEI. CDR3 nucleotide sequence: TGTGCCAGCAGTAAACAGGGTGACGGTGGCTACACCTTC. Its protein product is CASSKQGDGGYTF.

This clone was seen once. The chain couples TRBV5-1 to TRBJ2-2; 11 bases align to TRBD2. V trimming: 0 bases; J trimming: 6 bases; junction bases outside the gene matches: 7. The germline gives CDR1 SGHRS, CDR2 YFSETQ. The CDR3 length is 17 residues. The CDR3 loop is CASSLGLAGPGAGELFF. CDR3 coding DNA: TGCGCCAGCAGCTTGGGACTAGCGGGACCCGGAGCCGGGGAGCTGTTTTTT. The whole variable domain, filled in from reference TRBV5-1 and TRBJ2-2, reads KAGVTQTPRYLIKTRGQQVTLSCSPISGHRSVSWYQQTPGQGLQFLFEYFSETQRNKGNFPGRFSGRQFSNSRSEMNVSTLELGDSALYLCASSLGLAGPGAGELFFGEGSRLTVL.

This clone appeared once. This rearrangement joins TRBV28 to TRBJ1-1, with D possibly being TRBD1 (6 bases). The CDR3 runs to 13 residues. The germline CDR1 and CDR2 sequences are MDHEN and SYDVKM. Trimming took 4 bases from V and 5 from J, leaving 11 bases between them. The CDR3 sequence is CASSSYRETEAFF. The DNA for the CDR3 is TGTGCCAGCAGTTCCTACAGGGAGACTGAAGCTTTCTTT.

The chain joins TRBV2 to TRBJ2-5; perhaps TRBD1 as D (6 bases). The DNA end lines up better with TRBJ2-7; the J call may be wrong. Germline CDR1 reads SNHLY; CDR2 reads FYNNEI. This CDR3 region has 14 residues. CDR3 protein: CASSPQGLSYEQYF. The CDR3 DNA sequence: TGTGCCAGCAGTCCCCAGGGGCTTAGCTACGAGCAGTACTTC.

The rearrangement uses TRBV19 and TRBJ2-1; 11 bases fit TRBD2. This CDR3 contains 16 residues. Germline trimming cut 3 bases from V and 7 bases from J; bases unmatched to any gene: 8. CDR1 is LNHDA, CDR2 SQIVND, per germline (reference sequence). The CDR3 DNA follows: TGTGCCAGTAGTATCGTATTAACTAGCGGGAGAAATGAGCAGTTCTTC. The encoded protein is CASSIVLTSGRNEQFF. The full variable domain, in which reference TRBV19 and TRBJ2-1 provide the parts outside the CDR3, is DGGITQSPKYLFRKEGQNVTLSCEQNLNHDAMYWYRQDPGQGLRLIYYSQIVNDFQKGDIAEGYSVSREKKESFPLTVTSAQKNPTAFYLCASSIVLTSGRNEQFFGPGTRLTVL.

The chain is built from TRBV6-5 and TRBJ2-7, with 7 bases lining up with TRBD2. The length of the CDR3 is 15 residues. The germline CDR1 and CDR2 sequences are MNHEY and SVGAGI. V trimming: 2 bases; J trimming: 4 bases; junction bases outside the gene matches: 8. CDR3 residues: CASSYGGLLGYEQYF. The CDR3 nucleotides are TGTGCCAGCAGTTACGGGGGACTATTGGGGTACGAGCAGTACTTC.

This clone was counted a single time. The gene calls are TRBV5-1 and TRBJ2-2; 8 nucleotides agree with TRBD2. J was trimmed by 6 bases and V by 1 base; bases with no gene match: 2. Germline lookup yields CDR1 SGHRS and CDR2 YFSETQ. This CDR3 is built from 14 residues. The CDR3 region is CASSLFGRAGELFF. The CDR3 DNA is TGCGCCAGCAGCTTGTTCGGGAGGGCCGGGGAGCTGTTTTTT.

The CDR3 loop reads CASSLVWLYNEQFF. The CDR3, as DNA: TGTGCCAGCAGCTTAGTCTGGCTCTACAATGAGCAGTTCTTC. The genes are TRBV7-2 and TRBJ2-1; D remains ambiguous. Trimming stripped 1 base from V and 3 bases from J, with 7 bases between. The CDR3 has 14 amino acids. CDR1 is SGHTA and CDR2 is FQGNSA in the germline V gene.

The CDR3 bases are TGTGCCAGCAGTTCTGTCGGGGTCCCCTCTGGAAACACCATATATTTT. This codes for CASSSVGVPSGNTIYF. This chain joins TRBV28 and TRBJ1-3, with D uncertain. Germline values: CDR1 MDHEN, CDR2 SYDVKM. Trimming took off 4 bases at V and 0 bases at J, with 13 bases between the two ends. The CDR3 consists of 16 residues.

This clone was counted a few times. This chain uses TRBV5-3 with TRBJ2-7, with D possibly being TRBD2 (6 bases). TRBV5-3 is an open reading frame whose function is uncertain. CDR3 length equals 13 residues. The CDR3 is CAPGGVESYEQYF. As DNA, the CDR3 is TGTGCTCCCGGCGGGGTAGAATCCTACGAGCAGTACTTC.

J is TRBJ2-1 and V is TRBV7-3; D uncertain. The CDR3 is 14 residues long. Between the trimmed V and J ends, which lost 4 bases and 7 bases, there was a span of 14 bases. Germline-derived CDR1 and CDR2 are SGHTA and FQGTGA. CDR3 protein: CASSSSGFSNEQFF. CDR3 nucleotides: TGTGCCAGCAGCTCTTCAGGTTTTAGTAATGAGCAGTTCTTC.

CDR3: CASSLGLAVVSEQYF. CDR3 in DNA: TGCGCCAGCAGCTTGGGCCTAGCGGTTGTGAGCGAGCAGTACTTC. V gene TRBV5-1 combines with J gene TRBJ2-7, with TRBD2 identical over 7 bases. The CDR3 sequence is 15 residues long. Looked up from germline, CDR1 is SGHRS and CDR2 is YFSETQ. Trimming took 0 bases from V and 6 from J; bases not matched to a gene: 9.